This T cell receptor (beta chain) originates from a study of low-dose radiotherapy and immunotherapy resistance in tumors. Across the study: Intravenous administration to patients comprised nivolumab at 240 mg every two weeks and ipilimumab at 1 mg/kg every six weeks. On a schedule of every two weeks, intravenous cyclophosphamide at a dose of 200 mg/m2 was delivered one day before each radiation and immunotherapy administration.

This clonotype was picked up many times. cDNA synthesis used a TRAV/TRBV-specific primer set for both chains. The PCR that amplified TCRs ran for about 18 cycles, relying on a constant-region primer and a V-primer adapter. mRNA, after isolation, was amplified by in vitro transcription. MiXCR, applied by TCRdb to the reads, yields one record per CDR3 protein. The profile shows roughly 76,000 distinct CDR3 sequences, approximately 19% of them singletons. Described time point: before trial treatment. The material was PBMCs, obtained before treatment. This TCR was sampled from a male donor with prostate cancer.

CDR3 loop: CSARAAEGGNQPQHF. The CDR3 DNA follows: TGCAGTGCTAGGGCGGCTGAAGGGGGCAATCAGCCCCAGCATTTT. The rearrangement uses TRBV20-1 and TRBJ1-5; D may be TRBD1 (5 bases). With 3 bases removed from V and 2 bases from J, the gap between germline ends came to 14 bases. The CDR3 extends over 15 amino acids. Germline-derived CDR1 and CDR2 are DFQATT and SNEGSKA (reference sequence).